Following are 19 T cell receptor beta chains from one sample sequenced in a study of T cells in Graves' hyperthyroidism and ophthalmopathy. RNA transcripts served as the template for amplifying TCR beta CDR3 regions. The primer set for the first-round RT-PCR of the TCR CDR3 was HTBI. TCRdb reprocessed the multiplex PCR reads with MiXCR, giving one entry per CDR3 protein. The profile shows a few hundred thousand distinct CDR3 sequences, under 25% of them singletons. Sequenced material: blood. The receptors were gathered from a man younger than 35 with Graves' hyperthyroidism.

In its sample, this clonotype was seen many times. The chain employs TRBV5-1 and TRBJ1-1; a possible D gene is TRBD1 (5 bases). In germline, CDR1 is SGHRS, CDR2 YFSETQ. Trimming removed 5 bases from V and 4 bases from J, with 18 bases in between. The CDR3 is 15 amino acids. As DNA, the CDR3 is TGCGCCAGCAGAAGTTCCCCCGGGGGTTCCACTGAAGCTTTCTTT. Residues: CASRSSPGGSTEAFF.

The chain carries TRBV11-3 and TRBJ2-1; D tentatively fits TRBD1 or TRBD2 (6 bases each). Germline V gene data show CDR1 as SGHNT and CDR2 as YENEEA. V gave up 5 bases and J gave up 8 bases, with 16 bases separating them. The CDR3 covers 14 residues. DNA for the CDR3: TGTGCCAGCAGCCCCTGGAAGGGGGGCCATGAGCAGTTCTTC. As protein: CASSPWKGGHEQFF. The entire variable domain, with the rest obtained from reference TRBV11-3 and TRBJ2-1, is as follows: EAGVVQSPRYKIIEKKQPVAFWCNPISGHNTLYWYLQNLGQGPELLIRYENEEAVDDSQLPKDRFSAERLKGVDSTLKIQPAELGDSAVYLCASSPWKGGHEQFFGPGTRLTVL.

This clonotype appeared many times. V gene TRBV12-3 or TRBV12-4 combines with J gene TRBJ2-7, with a tentative D call TRBD2 (5 bases). The CDR3 loop spans 14 amino acids. V lost 5 bases, J lost 4 bases, and 15 bases lay in between. CDR3 nucleotides: TGTGCCAGCAGTCCCGGGCGCGGGCGGTACGAGCAGTACTTC. Its translation is CASSPGRGRYEQYF.

In this sample, this clonotype turned up many times. The chain combines TRBV7-6 with TRBJ1-1, with a tentative D call TRBD1 (5 bases). Germline CDR1 is SGHVS and CDR2 is FNYEAQ. The CDR3 is made up of 14 amino acids. V lost 1 base to trimming and J lost 8 bases, with 14 bases between them. The CDR3 sequence: CASSLEEGASEAFF. CDR3 bases: TGTGCCAGCAGCTTAGAAGAAGGGGCCAGCGAAGCTTTCTTT. The full variable domain, its missing parts supplied by reference TRBV7-6 and TRBJ1-1, is GAGVSQSPRYKVTKRGQDVALRCDPISGHVSLYWYRQALGQGPEFLTYFNYEAQQDKSGLPNDRFSAERPEGSISTLTIQRTEQRDSAMYRCASSLEEGASEAFFGQGTRLTVV.

The chain is built from TRBV5-1 and TRBJ1-1; D possibly corresponds to TRBD1 (6 bases). CDR1 and CDR2 from the germline V gene are SGHRS and YFSETQ. This CDR3 has 17 residues. The ends were cut back, 1 base at V and 0 bases at J, with 16 bases in the middle. Written as DNA, the CDR3 is TGCGCCAGCAGCTTGAGGGGCGGGGGCGCTTTGAACACTGAAGCTTTCTTT. As protein: CASSLRGGGALNTEAFF. Full variable domain (outside the CDR3, taken from reference TRBV5-1 and TRBJ1-1): KAGVTQTPRYLIKTRGQQVTLSCSPISGHRSVSWYQQTPGQGLQFLFEYFSETQRNKGNFPGRFSGRQFSNSRSEMNVSTLELGDSALYLCASSLRGGGALNTEAFFGQGTRLTVV.

CDR3 coding DNA: TGTGCCAGCAGTGAAAGGTCGGCAGGAGGCACTGAAGCTTTCTTT. Translation: CASSERSAGGTEAFF. The gene calls are TRBV6-1 and TRBJ1-1; D is undetermined. V dropped 2 bases and J dropped 4 bases, with 14 bases sitting between them. The CDR3 covers 15 residues. The germline CDR1 and CDR2 sequences are MNHNS and SASEGT.

This clonotype was seen repeatedly, ten times or more. The chain recombines TRBV19 with TRBJ1-1; maybe TRBD1 (6 bases). Trimming stripped 1 base from V and 1 base from J, with 13 bases between. Germline assignment: CDR1 LNHDA and CDR2 SQIVND (reference sequence). The CDR3 sequence is 16 residues long. CDR3 bases: TGTGCCAGTAGTATAGTGGAGGGACACCAGAACACTGAAGCTTTCTTT. It translates to CASSIVEGHQNTEAFF. Drawing the rest from reference TRBV19 and TRBJ1-1, the complete variable domain is DGGITQSPKYLFRKEGQNVTLSCEQNLNHDAMYWYRQDPGQGLRLIYYSQIVNDFQKGDIAEGYSVSREKKESFPLTVTSAQKNPTAFYLCASSIVEGHQNTEAFFGQGTRLTVV.

This clonotype appeared many times. The chain links TRBV6-1 to TRBJ1-5; D remains ambiguous. V gave up 6 bases and J gave up 3 bases, with 12 bases separating them. This CDR3 is built from 14 residues. Germline V gene lookup returns CDR1 MNHNS and CDR2 SASEGT. The CDR3 spells CASSRGRDNQPQHF. CDR3 coding DNA: TGTGCCAGCAGCCGAGGGCGGGACAATCAGCCCCAGCATTTT.

This chain uses TRBV27 with TRBJ1-2; TRBD1 matches at 8 bases. The CDR3 has 15 residues. The V gene's germline CDR1 is MNHEY and CDR2 SMNVEV (reference sequence). Losses at the gene ends were 6 bases for V and 8 bases for J; bases not matched to a gene: 14. The CDR3 DNA reads as TGTGCCAGCAGCTCCGACGGACAGGGAAGAGGCGGCTACACCTTC. This translates into CASSSDGQGRGGYTF.

Notes on this clonotype: A much larger clone sits a single nucleotide away, making a read error possible. The chain is built from TRBV5-1 and TRBJ1-1, with 8 bases lining up with TRBD1. The V gene's germline CDR1 is SGHRS and CDR2 YFSETQ. The CDR3 loop spans 14 amino acids. With V trimmed by 6 bases and J by 7 bases, 11 bases remained unmatched. The chain's CDR3 is CASNPTGASLEAFF. The CDR3 nucleotides are TGCGCCAGCAACCCGACAGGGGCAAGCCTTGAAGCTTTCTTT.

The chain joins TRBV6-1 to TRBJ1-5; D possibly corresponds to TRBD1 (5 bases). CDR1 is MNHNS and CDR2 is SASEGT in the germline V gene. This CDR3 comprises 15 residues. Trimming left V 6 bases short and J 2 bases short, with 14 bases between. As DNA, the CDR3 is TGTGCCAGCAGACCCCAGGGAGAGGGCAATCAGCCCCAGCATTTT. Its protein is CASRPQGEGNQPQHF.

This clonotype was detected ten times or more. The chain recombines TRBV30 with TRBJ1-1; tentatively, D is TRBD1 (5 bases). The germline gives CDR1 GTSNPN, CDR2 SVGIG (reference sequence). Deletions cut 2 bases from V and 12 bases from J, with 13 bases between. The length of the CDR3 is 11 residues. The CDR3 here is CAWSRDPGTFF. CDR3 bases: TGTGCCTGGAGTCGGGACCCGGGGACTTTCTTT.

The rearrangement links TRBV7-2 to TRBJ1-5; 7 nucleotides line up with TRBD1. V lost 4 bases to trimming and J lost 3 bases; unmatched junction nucleotides: 3. CDR1 and CDR2 from the germline V gene are SGHTA and FQGNSA. This CDR3 has 14 amino acids. CDR3 region: CASSWTGLNQPQHF. The CDR3 DNA is TGTGCCAGCAGCTGGACAGGCCTCAATCAGCCCCAGCATTTT.

This clonotype was counted only a few times. The chain has TRBV7-8 and TRBJ2-2; 10 nucleotides agree with TRBD2. CDR3 length: 16 amino acids. CDR1 SGHVS and CDR2 FQNEAQ come from the germline V gene. V gave up 2 bases and J gave up 1 base; unmatched junction bases: 1. As DNA, the CDR3 is TGTGCCAGCAGCTTAAGCGGGGGGGGGAACACCGGGGAGCTGTTTTTT. Its protein is CASSLSGGGNTGELFF.

In this sample, this clonotype turned up many times. The rearrangement uses TRBV7-9 and TRBJ1-5; D might be TRBD1 (5 bases). The CDR3 length is 16 residues. Per germline, CDR1 SEHNR and CDR2 FQNEAQ (reference sequence). V lost 2 bases and J 6 bases, leaving 17 bases between the germline ends. This chain's CDR3 is CASSLSRQGTGQPQHF. CDR3 DNA sequence: TGTGCCAGCAGCTTATCCCGGCAGGGAACGGGTCAGCCCCAGCATTTT. Full variable domain (outside the CDR3, taken from reference TRBV7-9 and TRBJ1-5): DTGVSQNPRHKITKRGQNVTFRCDPISEHNRLYWYRQTLGQGPEFLTYFQNEAQLEKSRLLSDRFSAERPKGSFSTLEIQRTEQGDSAMYLCASSLSRQGTGQPQHFGDGTRLSIL.

V usage is TRBV2 and J usage is TRBJ2-7; possible D gene TRBD1, 6 bases. Germline CDR1 and CDR2: SNHLY and FYNNEI. The CDR3 is made up of 13 amino acids. Trimming removed 4 bases at V and 6 bases at J, with 13 bases between. The CDR3 nucleotides are TGTGCCAGCAGTGGTAACAGGGTGGCCGAGCAGTACTTC. This encodes CASSGNRVAEQYF.

This clonotype was seen a few times. The genes are TRBV6-1 and TRBJ1-1; D is perhaps TRBD1 (5 bases). This CDR3 comprises 13 residues. Trimming cost V 2 bases and J 6 bases, with 10 bases left between them. Germline V gene lookup returns CDR1 MNHNS and CDR2 SASEGT. The DNA for the CDR3 is TGTGCCAGCAGTGAATTCCGAGGGGCTGAAGCTTTCTTT. Translated, it gives CASSEFRGAEAFF.

This clonotype has at least ten counts. The chain combines TRBV19 with TRBJ1-3; D uncertain. CDR1 LNHDA and CDR2 SQIVND come from the germline V gene (reference sequence). V was shortened by 9 bases and J by 0 bases, with 15 bases between the two germline ends. This CDR3 region has 15 residues. DNA for the CDR3: TGTGCCAGCATAATCCGGGCCGCCTCTGGAAACACCATATATTTT. This gives the protein CASIIRAASGNTIYF.

The sample holds many counts of this clonotype. The CDR3 nucleotides read TGCAGTGCACTAACGGGGGGCGCCGGGGAGCTGTTTTTT. This translates into CSALTGGAGELFF. The chain combines TRBV20-1 with TRBJ2-2; D is perhaps TRBD2 (7 bases). Trimming took 6 bases from V and 6 from J, leaving 14 bases between them. This CDR3 has 13 residues. CDR1 is DFQATT and CDR2 is SNEGSKA in the germline V gene (reference sequence).